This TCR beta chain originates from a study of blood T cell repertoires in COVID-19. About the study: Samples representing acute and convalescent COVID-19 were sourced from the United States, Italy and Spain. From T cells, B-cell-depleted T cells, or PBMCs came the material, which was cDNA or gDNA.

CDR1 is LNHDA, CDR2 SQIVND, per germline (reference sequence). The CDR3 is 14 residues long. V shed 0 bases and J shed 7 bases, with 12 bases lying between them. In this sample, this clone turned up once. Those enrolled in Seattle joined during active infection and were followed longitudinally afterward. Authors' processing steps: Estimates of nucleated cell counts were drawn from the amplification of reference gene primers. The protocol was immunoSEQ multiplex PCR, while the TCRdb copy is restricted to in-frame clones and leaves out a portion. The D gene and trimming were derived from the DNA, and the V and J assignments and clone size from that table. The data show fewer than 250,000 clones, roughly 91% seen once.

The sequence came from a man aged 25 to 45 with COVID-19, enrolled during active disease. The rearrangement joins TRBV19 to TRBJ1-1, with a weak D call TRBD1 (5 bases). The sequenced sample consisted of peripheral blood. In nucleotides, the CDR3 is TGTGCCAGTAGTATAGACGCCAGGGTAAATGAAGCTTTCTTT. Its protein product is CASSIDARVNEAFF. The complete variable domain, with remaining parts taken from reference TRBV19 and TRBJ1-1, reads DGGITQSPKYLFRKEGQNVTLSCEQNLNHDAMYWYRQDPGQGLRLIYYSQIVNDFQKGDIAEGYSVSREKKESFPLTVTSAQKNPTAFYLCASSIDARVNEAFFGQGTRLTVV.